This TCR beta chain was identified in a study of CD8+CD57+ T cells in acquired aplastic anemia. Study-wide context: Sorted CD4+ and CD8+ cells gave an average of about 3.4 ug of DNA.

This clonotype has at least ten counts. Its specificity is unknown. Study findings and constraints: A set of about 30 CD8+ CDR3 sequences was shared between patients and controls, and these sequences appeared highly expressed in patients.

The sequenced patients had an expansion of CD8+CD57+ cells seen by flow cytometry. The TCR beta profiling, which covered VDJ combination and CDR3 sequence, was carried out using genomic DNA as the template. Via MiXCR, TCRdb re-called the reads, giving one row per CDR3 protein. This table holds 260,000 or so distinct CDR3 sequences, more than 40% found once. This clonotype originated in a human donor with aplastic anemia. Material for sequencing was sorted CD4+, CD8+, or CD8+CD57+ T cells (not recorded which) from PBMCs.

CDR3 DNA: TGTGCCAGCAGCTACGGACAGGGAGATGGCTACACCTTC. Amino acid sequence: CASSYGQGDGYTF. The chain carries TRBV7-3 and TRBJ1-2; 8 positions agree with TRBD1. Germline trimming cut 4 bases from V and 6 bases from J; bases unmatched to any gene: 4. CDR1 is SGHTA, CDR2 FQGTGA, per germline. The CDR3 totals 13 residues.